The source of this TCR beta chain is a study of CD4 T cells in relation to SARS-CoV-2 and coronaviruses. Across the study: Shared crossreactive spike epitopes were mapped to their HLA restriction.

The method was immunoSEQ multiplex PCR; TCRdb's version includes in-frame clones alone and lacks a portion of them. The sample carries 20,000 to 25,000 clones, more than 70% recorded once. A word on this clone: Its antigen is still unknown.

V dropped 0 bases and J dropped 7 bases, with 12 bases sitting between them. The CDR3 is 14 amino acids. Germline V lookup: CDR1 LGHDT, CDR2 YNNKEL (reference sequence). Unexposed donor CD4+ T cells date from about 2011-2018, before the COVID-19 pandemic. The cells were cultured for 10 days before CD4+ T cells were isolated. Cells permitting, SARS-CoV-2 S/N and four cold-coronavirus spikes were tested on unexposed-donor CD4+ T cells. The source is a human donor in good health. The sequenced sample was CD4+ T cells from PBMCs, cultured in vitro. The rearrangement joins TRBV3-1 (or the pseudogene TRBV3-2) to TRBJ1-1; D ambiguous. The DNA of the CDR3 is TGTGCCAGCAGCCAAGATGGCGGTGATCGTGAAGCTTTCTTT. Translated: CASSQDGGDREAFF.